Listed below are T cell receptor beta chains from one sample, sequenced in a study of blood T cell repertoires in COVID-19. Assay: immunoSEQ multiplex PCR; the TCRdb copy retains only in-frame clones and omits some. Among tens of thousands of clones listed, about 71% were seen once. The material sequenced was peripheral blood. These receptors originate from a woman between 45 and 65 years old with acute or convalescent COVID-19. The CDR3 runs from the conserved cysteine through the conserved F or W. Fields, in order: CDR3 protein, CDR3 DNA, D gene, V gene, clone size, J gene. The D gene is left open where the match is weak. Clone size is stated in some rows and not others, as once, few, many or a class when expanded.

cdr3_aa: CASSDRNSPLHF
cdr3_nt: TGTGCCAGCAGCGACCGGAATTCACCCCTCCACTTT
d_call: -
v_call: TRBV9
clone_size: -
j_call: TRBJ1-6

cdr3_aa: CASSLKQVGDTEAFF
cdr3_nt: TGTGCCAGCAGTTTAAAGCAGGTCGGTGACACTGAAGCTTTCTTT
d_call: -
v_call: TRBV27
clone_size: -
j_call: TRBJ1-1

cdr3_aa: CAWSWLATSNTGELFF
cdr3_nt: TGTGCCTGGAGTTGGCTAGCGACCTCGAACACCGGGGAGCTGTTTTTT
d_call: -
v_call: TRBV30
clone_size: -
j_call: TRBJ2-2

cdr3_aa: CASSQDSLGGVYGYTF
cdr3_nt: TGCGCCAGCAGCCAAGATAGTTTGGGAGGGGTATATGGCTACACCTTC
d_call: -
v_call: TRBV4-3
clone_size: -
j_call: TRBJ1-2

cdr3_aa: CASSIISVSRVDYTF
cdr3_nt: TGTGCCAGTAGTATCATAAGTGTGAGCAGGGTCGACTACACCTTC
d_call: -
v_call: TRBV19
clone_size: -
j_call: TRBJ1-2

cdr3_aa: CASSPGRGWNTEAFF
cdr3_nt: TGTGCCAGCTCCCCGGGCCGGGGTTGGAACACTGAAGCTTTCTTT
d_call: -
v_call: TRBV18
clone_size: few
j_call: TRBJ1-1

cdr3_aa: CASSSGQQNEQFF
cdr3_nt: TGTGCCAGCAGTTCGGGACAGCAGAATGAGCAGTTCTTC
d_call: TRBD1
v_call: TRBV12-3/TRBV12-4
clone_size: few
j_call: TRBJ2-1

cdr3_aa: CASSQGIRTFF
cdr3_nt: TGCGCCAGCAGCCAAGGTATTCGTACTTTCTTT
d_call: -
v_call: TRBV4-3
clone_size: few
j_call: TRBJ1-1

cdr3_aa: CASRGTGVTGELFF
cdr3_nt: TGTGCCAGTAGGGGGACGGGAGTCACCGGGGAGCTGTTTTTT
d_call: -
v_call: TRBV19
clone_size: medium-sized
j_call: TRBJ2-2

cdr3_aa: CSAGQAGNTIYF
cdr3_nt: TGCAGCGCCGGACAGGCTGGAAACACCATATATTTT
d_call: TRBD1
v_call: TRBV29-1
clone_size: -
j_call: TRBJ1-3

cdr3_aa: CASSDQEAYGYTF
cdr3_nt: TGTGCCAGCAGTGACCAGGAGGCTTATGGCTACACCTTC
d_call: -
v_call: TRBV2
clone_size: -
j_call: TRBJ1-2

cdr3_aa: CASSSKTDRFTGELFF
cdr3_nt: TGTGCCAGCAGCTCGAAGACAGACAGATTCACCGGGGAGCTGTTTTTT
d_call: -
v_call: TRBV7-8
clone_size: -
j_call: TRBJ2-2

cdr3_aa: CASSLGVERGYTF
cdr3_nt: TGTGCCAGCAGCTTGGGAGTCGAGAGAGGCTACACCTTC
d_call: -
v_call: TRBV5-6
clone_size: -
j_call: TRBJ1-2

cdr3_aa: CASTPYGGGNQPQHF
cdr3_nt: TGTGCCAGCACCCCTTATGGGGGGGGGAATCAGCCCCAGCATTTT
d_call: -
v_call: TRBV7-8
clone_size: once
j_call: TRBJ1-5

cdr3_aa: CASCWAGDGYTF
cdr3_nt: TGTGCCAGCTGCTGGGCGGGGGATGGCTACACCTTC
d_call: -
v_call: TRBV28
clone_size: -
j_call: TRBJ1-2